The 32 T cell receptor beta chains given below trace back to one sample, sequenced in a study of blood T cell repertoires in COVID-19. The data were produced by immunoSEQ multiplex PCR, yet TCRdb's version contains in-frame clones alone and is incomplete. The sample lists approximately 100,000 clones, roughly 90% seen once, with approximately 5.6% in the top ten. The material sequenced was peripheral blood. Receptor source: a human donor in a cohort sampled during active COVID-19.

The chain carries TRBV18 and TRBJ1-4; 8 bases fit TRBD1. V shed 8 bases, J shed 5 bases, and the junction held 4 bases outside the gene matches. CDR1 and CDR2 from the germline V gene are KGHSH and LQKENI. This CDR3 has 13 amino acids. The chain's CDR3 is CASQGAANEKLFF. The CDR3 DNA reads as TGTGCCAGCCAGGGGGCGGCCAATGAAAAACTGTTTTTT.

This chain joins TRBV6-6 and TRBJ2-7; weak D call: TRBD1 (5 bases). The CDR3 consists of 12 residues. V gave up 8 bases and J gave up 5 bases, with 13 bases separating them. Germline V gives CDR1 MNHNY, CDR2 SVGAGI (reference sequence). CDR3 loop: CASWNTGNEQYF. CDR3 bases: TGTGCCAGCTGGAATACAGGAAACGAGCAGTACTTC.

The chain recombines TRBV28 with TRBJ1-1; D unresolved. Germline values: CDR1 MDHEN, CDR2 SYDVKM. The CDR3 totals 11 residues. Trimming cost V 0 bases and J 11 bases, with 7 bases left between them. The CDR3 region is CASSLWRVAFF. In DNA, the CDR3 is TGTGCCAGCAGTTTATGGAGGGTGGCTTTCTTT.

This chain connects TRBV4-2 to TRBJ2-3; 7 bases line up with TRBD2. Trimming cost V 4 bases and J 5 bases; bases outside gene matches: 12. The CDR3 sequence is 16 residues long. Germline-derived CDR1 and CDR2 are LGHNA and YNFKEQ. The CDR3 sequence is CASSPPGNPGGDTQYF. The DNA for the CDR3 is TGTGCCAGCAGCCCCCCAGGCAACCCGGGGGGAGATACGCAGTATTTT.

The chain is built from TRBV30 and TRBJ1-4; D may be TRBD1 (5 bases). Looked up from germline, CDR1 is GTSNPN and CDR2 is SVGIG (reference sequence). CDR3 size: 13 residues. V was cut by 5 bases and J by 4 bases, with 11 bases left in between. CDR3 in DNA: TGTGCCTGGTCCCAGGGAATTAATGAAAAACTGTTTTTT. Translation gives CAWSQGINEKLFF.

The chain has TRBV5-6 and TRBJ1-2, with 10 bases matching TRBD1. The CDR3 loop spans 16 amino acids. Germline loops: CDR1 SGHDT, CDR2 YYEEEE. Losses at the gene ends were 0 bases for V and 0 bases for J; bases not matched to a gene: 2. CDR3 DNA sequence: TGTGCCAGCAGCTTGGTCGGGACAGGGGCTAACTATGGCTACACCTTC. Its protein is CASSLVGTGANYGYTF. Variable domain in full (rest from reference TRBV5-6 and TRBJ1-2): DAGVTQSPTHLIKTRGQQVTLRCSPKSGHDTVSWYQQALGQGPQFIFQYYEEEERQRGNFPDRFSGHQFPNYSSELNVNALLLGDSALYLCASSLVGTGANYGYTFGSGTRLTVV.

This clone was recorded once. This sequence joins TRBV6-2 or TRBV6-3 and TRBJ1-2; TRBD1 matches 8 bases. V lost 0 bases and J lost 5; bases outside the gene matches: 11. Germline-derived CDR1 and CDR2 are MNHEY and SVGEGT. This CDR3 is 17 amino acids long. CDR3 sequence reads: CASSYSGSGQGKYGYTF. CDR3 bases: TGTGCCAGCAGTTACTCGGGATCCGGACAGGGAAAGTATGGCTACACCTTC.

This chain uses TRBV6-1 with TRBJ2-7, with D possibly matching TRBD2 (5 bases). The CDR3 totals 12 residues. The V and J ends lost 2 bases and 6 bases respectively, with 8 bases between them. Germline loops: CDR1 MNHNS, CDR2 SASEGT. CDR3 coding DNA: TGTGCCAGCAGTGAATCGAGGGTCGAGCAGTACTTC. It yields the protein CASSESRVEQYF.

The chain has TRBV18 and TRBJ2-3; TRBD1 might be the D (5 bases). Germline CDR1 KGHSH, CDR2 LQKENI. V dropped 4 bases and J dropped 4 bases, with 12 bases sitting between them. This CDR3 comprises 14 residues. The CDR3, as DNA: TGTGCCAGCTCACGTAAGGGGTTCGCAGATACGCAGTATTTT. Translating it yields CASSRKGFADTQYF.

The chain carries TRBV6-2 or TRBV6-3 and TRBJ2-1, with a weak D call TRBD2 (7 bases). The germline gives CDR1 MNHEY, CDR2 SVGEGT. This CDR3 comprises 15 residues. V lost 5 bases and J lost 4, with 15 bases in between. In nucleotides, the CDR3 is TGTGCCAGCAGTGAGGGGGACTACCCTTACAATGAGCAGTTCTTC. Its translation: CASSEGDYPYNEQFF.

This clone was seen just once. The genes are TRBV5-1 and TRBJ2-1, with TRBD2 matching over 8 bases. With V trimmed by 0 bases and J by 3 bases, 5 bases remained unmatched. The germline CDR1 and CDR2 sequences are SGHRS and YFSETQ. The CDR3 length is 16 residues. The CDR3 protein is CASSLAAAGVYNEQFF. DNA of the CDR3: TGCGCCAGCAGCTTGGCGGCAGCGGGGGTCTACAATGAGCAGTTCTTC.

V is TRBV19 and J is TRBJ1-4, with 10 bases matching TRBD1. The CDR3 runs to 16 residues. Germline CDR1 and CDR2: LNHDA and SQIVND (reference sequence). Trimming removed 5 bases from V and 8 bases from J; junction bases left unmatched: 11. The CDR3 DNA follows: TGTGCCAGTAGTCCCCACGAGGGACAGGGGAGAGAAAAACTGTTTTTT. Translation: CASSPHEGQGREKLFF.

The chain recombines TRBV7-8 with TRBJ2-1, with 8 positions matching TRBD2. CDR3 length: 17 amino acids. The V and J ends lost 1 base and 0 bases, in that order; junction bases with no gene match: 5. The V gene's germline CDR1 is SGHVS and CDR2 FQNEAQ. CDR3 DNA: TGTGCCAGCAGCTTAGTGGGCGGGAGGAGCTCCTACAATGAGCAGTTCTTC. It encodes CASSLVGGRSSYNEQFF.

The V gene is TRBV28, the J gene TRBJ1-1; TRBD1 is a possible D gene (6 bases). Trimming left V 2 bases short and J 0 bases short, with 10 bases between. CDR3 length: 15 amino acids. Per germline, CDR1 MDHEN and CDR2 SYDVKM. In DNA, the CDR3 is TGTGCCAGCAGTTTAAGGGACACTCTGAACACTGAAGCTTTCTTT. It yields the protein CASSLRDTLNTEAFF. The whole variable domain, remainder taken from reference TRBV28 and TRBJ1-1, is DVKVTQSSRYLVKRTGEKVFLECVQDMDHENMFWYRQDPGLGLRLIYFSYDVKMKEKGDIPEGYSVSREKKERFSLILESASTNQTSMYLCASSLRDTLNTEAFFGQGTRLTVV.

In its sample, this clone was seen a few times. The chain is built from TRBV30 and TRBJ1-6; the D is unclear. The germline V and J ends were trimmed by 0 bases and 11 bases, with 14 bases remaining between them. In germline, CDR1 is GTSNPN, CDR2 SVGIG (reference sequence). The CDR3 covers 14 residues. CDR3 bases: TGTGCCTGGAGTGTAGATCGGGGAAGGACACCCCTCCACTTT. The encoded protein is CAWSVDRGRTPLHF.

The CDR3 spells CASSLVASGNTDTQYF. CDR3 in DNA: TGTGCCAGCAGCTTAGTGGCTAGCGGGAACACAGATACGCAGTATTTT. This chain connects TRBV11-1 to TRBJ2-3, with TRBD2 identical over 9 bases. This CDR3 is built from 16 residues. From germline, CDR1 is SGHAT and CDR2 FQDESV (reference sequence). V shed 1 base, J shed 2 bases, and the junction held 4 bases outside the gene matches.

The rearrangement links TRBV20-1 to TRBJ2-3; 9 bases fit TRBD2. The germline V gene has CDR1 DFQATT and CDR2 SNEGSKA (reference sequence). The CDR3 loop spans 17 amino acids. V trimming: 3 bases; J trimming: 5 bases; junction bases outside the gene matches: 15. As DNA, the CDR3 is TGCAGTGCTAGTCGCGGGTTCTCCGGACTAGCGAAAGATACGCAGTATTTT. The encoded protein is CSASRGFSGLAKDTQYF.

The chain links TRBV4-1 to TRBJ2-1, with 8 bases aligning to TRBD1. Germline CDR1 reads MGHRA; CDR2 reads YSYEKL. This CDR3 region has 16 residues. V gave up 3 bases and J gave up 4 bases; unmatched junction bases: 8. CDR3 sequence (DNA): TGCGCCAGCAGCCAGATCGCGGGGACAGGTTACAATGAGCAGTTCTTC. Amino acids: CASSQIAGTGYNEQFF.

The chain links TRBV13 to TRBJ2-7, with D unclear. Germline loops: CDR1 PRHDT, CDR2 FYEKMQ (reference sequence). This CDR3 spans 16 amino acids. The ends were cut back, 6 bases at V and 1 base at J, with 19 bases in the middle. The DNA of the CDR3 is TGTGCCAGCAGTGCGACGCCAGGCACGGAATCCTACGAGCAGTACTTC. This sequence encodes CASSATPGTESYEQYF.

The V gene is TRBV5-4, the J gene TRBJ1-1, with D possibly matching TRBD1 (6 bases). Germline CDR1 and CDR2: SGHNT and YYREEE (reference sequence). With 4 bases removed from V and 10 bases from J, the gap between germline ends came to 17 bases. The CDR3 runs 13 residues. The CDR3 DNA reads TGTGCCAGCAGCCGTGCGGGGGGGCGAGGAGCTTTCTTT. Translating it yields CASSRAGGRGAFF.

V gene TRBV5-4 combines with J gene TRBJ1-1; D unclear. Trimming cost V 0 bases and J 1 base, with 13 bases left between them. The V gene's germline CDR1 is SGHNT and CDR2 YYREEE (reference sequence). This CDR3 is 16 amino acids long. The CDR3 bases are TGTGCCAGCAGCTTGGGGTCCGCCAGGTCGAACACTGAAGCTTTCTTT. Translation: CASSLGSARSNTEAFF.

V usage is TRBV13 and J usage is TRBJ2-7; 8 bases line up with TRBD2. V gave up 0 bases and J gave up 3 bases; unmatched junction bases: 7. Germline assignment: CDR1 PRHDT and CDR2 FYEKMQ (reference sequence). This CDR3 is built from 16 residues. The CDR3 reads CASSLGLAAGVYEQYF. The CDR3 DNA reads as TGTGCCAGCAGCTTAGGCCTGGCAGCGGGAGTCTACGAGCAGTACTTC.

The chain links TRBV5-6 to TRBJ2-7, with D hard to call. Germline V gene data show CDR1 as SGHDT and CDR2 as YYEEEE. The CDR3 totals 12 residues. V was clipped by 3 bases and J by 3 bases, with 7 bases between them. The CDR3 nucleotides are TGTGCCAGCAGCTCCGTCGGCTACGAGCAGTACTTC. Amino acids: CASSSVGYEQYF.

The chain has TRBV30 and TRBJ1-6, with 7 bases matching TRBD1. Germline CDR1 is GTSNPN and CDR2 is SVGIG (reference sequence). V lost 3 bases and J lost 8; bases outside the gene matches: 7. This CDR3 contains 14 residues. CDR3 in DNA: TGTGCCTGGAGCACGGGACAGCAGGATTCACCCCTCCACTTT. It specifies CAWSTGQQDSPLHF.

This chain uses TRBV5-1 with TRBJ1-2; 9 nucleotides agree with TRBD1. CDR1 and CDR2 (germline): SGHRS, YFSETQ. The trim removed 5 bases at V and 5 bases at J, leaving 7 bases unmatched. The CDR3 has 14 amino acids. The CDR3 region has the DNA TGCGCCAGCAGTTGGACAGGGGACCGGTATGGCTACACCTTC. It encodes CASSWTGDRYGYTF. Full variable domain (rest looked up from reference TRBV5-1 and TRBJ1-2): KAGVTQTPRYLIKTRGQQVTLSCSPISGHRSVSWYQQTPGQGLQFLFEYFSETQRNKGNFPGRFSGRQFSNSRSEMNVSTLELGDSALYLCASSWTGDRYGYTFGSGTRLTVV.

This chain joins TRBV7-8 and TRBJ2-5; 7 bases map to TRBD2. CDR1 is SGHVS, CDR2 FQNEAQ, per germline. With V trimmed by 4 bases and J by 2 bases, 1 base remained unmatched. The CDR3 spans 13 residues. The CDR3 nucleotides are TGTGCCAGCAGCTCGGGACTACAAGAGACCCAGTACTTC. It translates to CASSSGLQETQYF.

The chain combines TRBV14 with TRBJ1-1; D remains ambiguous. There are 14 residues in the CDR3. The V and J ends lost 7 bases and 2 bases respectively, with 14 bases between them. Germline V gives CDR1 SGHDN, CDR2 FVKESK. For the CDR3, the DNA is TGTGCCAGCACACCACCTCGGGATAACACTGAAGCTTTCTTT. Protein sequence: CASTPPRDNTEAFF.

The V and J genes are TRBV7-6 and TRBJ1-4; D uncertain. From germline, CDR1 is SGHVS and CDR2 FNYEAQ. With 3 bases removed from V and 0 bases from J, the gap between germline ends came to 8 bases. The CDR3 contains 15 residues. The CDR3 nucleotides are TGTGCCAGCAGCTTCGGTGTTGCAACTAATGAAAAACTGTTTTTT. It translates to CASSFGVATNEKLFF.

V and J are TRBV6-5 and TRBJ2-7; D is perhaps TRBD1 (5 bases). Trimming shortened V by 2 bases and J by 3 bases, and 8 bases separated the two germline ends. Per the germline V gene, CDR1 is MNHEY and CDR2 is SVGAGI. CDR3 size: 13 residues. CDR3 DNA: TGTGCCAGCAGTTACGTTCAGGGCTACGAGCAGTACTTC. Translated: CASSYVQGYEQYF.

The rearrangement uses TRBV30 and TRBJ1-2; D not certain. V was clipped by 3 bases and J by 7 bases, with 18 bases between them. The CDR3 is 14 amino acids. CDR1 GTSNPN and CDR2 SVGIG come from the germline V gene (reference sequence). The CDR3 DNA is TGTGCCTGGAGCAAGCGGACCTCCCTGGGTGGCTACACCTTC. It yields the protein CAWSKRTSLGGYTF.

This clone has only a few counts. The chain is built from TRBV6-5 and TRBJ2-3; TRBD2 matches 7 bases. The CDR3 is made up of 14 amino acids. Trimming cost V 6 bases and J 3 bases; bases outside gene matches: 6. The V gene's germline CDR1 is MNHEY and CDR2 SVGAGI. The DNA of the CDR3 is TGTGCCAGCAGCCCGGGGGGTGGGACAGATACGCAGTATTTT. Translated, it gives CASSPGGGTDTQYF.

The rearrangement joins TRBV6-2 or TRBV6-3 to TRBJ2-3, with TRBD2 as a possible D gene (5 bases). Germline values: CDR1 MNHEY, CDR2 SVGEGT. CDR3 length: 15 amino acids. The V end was cut by 5 bases, the J end by 0 bases, with 12 bases between. CDR3 region: CASSLTGYSTDTQYF. The CDR3 nucleotides read TGTGCCAGCAGTCTAACGGGGTATAGCACAGATACGCAGTATTTT.